The sequence of this TCR beta chain was determined in a study of blood T cell repertoires in COVID-19. About the research overall: Material from acute and convalescent COVID-19 was sourced from the United States, Italy and Spain. T cells, B-cell-depleted T cells, or PBMCs provided the cDNA or gDNA that served as material.

In the study's own analysis: By means of reference gene primer amplification, nucleated cell counts were estimated. Profiled with immunoSEQ multiplex PCR; TCRdb holds only in-frame clones, not every one. The D gene and trimming were derived from the DNA, and the V and J assignments and clone size from that table. Among about 110,000 clones listed, approximately 80% were seen once. Seattle patients were enrolled during active infection and followed longitudinally. Per the germline V gene, CDR1 is SGHTA and CDR2 is FQGNSA. The CDR3 has 15 amino acids. Trimming left V 5 bases short and J 2 bases short, with 14 bases between.

The sequence derives from a man aged 80 or over with COVID-19, enrolled during active disease. This rearrangement joins TRBV7-2 to TRBJ2-3; D may be TRBD1 (6 bases). The source material was peripheral blood. CDR3 nucleotides: TGTGCCAGCAGCCCCAGGGGTGGGGTCACAGATACGCAGTATTTT. The encoded protein is CASSPRGGVTDTQYF.